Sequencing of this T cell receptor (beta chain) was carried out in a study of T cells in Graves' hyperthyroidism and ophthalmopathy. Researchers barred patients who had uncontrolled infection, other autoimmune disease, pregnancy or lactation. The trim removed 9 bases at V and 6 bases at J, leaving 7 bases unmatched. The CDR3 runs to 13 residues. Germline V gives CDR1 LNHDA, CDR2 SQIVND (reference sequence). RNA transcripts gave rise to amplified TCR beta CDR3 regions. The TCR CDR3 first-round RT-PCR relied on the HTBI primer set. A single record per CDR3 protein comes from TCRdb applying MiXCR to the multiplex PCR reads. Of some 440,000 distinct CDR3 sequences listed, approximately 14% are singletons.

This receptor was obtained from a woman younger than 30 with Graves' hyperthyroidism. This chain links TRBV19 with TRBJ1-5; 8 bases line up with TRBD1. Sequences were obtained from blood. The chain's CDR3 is CASSDREGQPQHF. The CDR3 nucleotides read TGTGCCAGCTCGGACAGGGAGGGTCAGCCCCAGCATTTT.